The 8 T cell receptor beta chains below all came from one sample that was sequenced in a study of blood T cell repertoires in COVID-19. The protocol was immunoSEQ multiplex PCR, while the TCRdb copy is restricted to in-frame clones and leaves out a portion. This table has roughly 250,000 clones, 85% to 90% appearing once. What was sequenced was PBMCs or T cells enriched from blood (not recorded which). Receptors originate from a woman between 18 and 30 years old who had recovered from COVID-19.

This clone has only a few counts. The chain recombines TRBV30 with TRBJ1-6; possible D gene TRBD1, 5 bases. CDR3 length: 15 residues. V was shortened by 4 bases and J by 5 bases, with 15 bases between the two germline ends. CDR1 GTSNPN and CDR2 SVGIG come from the germline V gene (reference sequence). In DNA form, the CDR3 reads TGTGCCTGGACTGCGGGGCCGGGGGATAATTCACCCCTCCACTTT. Its translation is CAWTAGPGDNSPLHF.

The chain is built from TRBV7-9 and TRBJ1-1, with D tentatively TRBD1 (6 bases). Trimming removed 5 bases from V and 6 bases from J, with 10 bases in between. Germline loops: CDR1 SEHNR, CDR2 FQNEAQ (reference sequence). The CDR3 runs 12 residues. The CDR3 loop is CASSPQGPEAFF. CDR3 sequence (DNA): TGTGCCAGCAGCCCCCAGGGGCCTGAAGCTTTCTTT.

The chain uses TRBV27 and TRBJ2-7; D is perhaps TRBD1 (6 bases). This CDR3 spans 13 amino acids. Germline V gene data show CDR1 as MNHEY and CDR2 as SMNVEV (reference sequence). The V and J ends lost 5 bases and 5 bases respectively, with 13 bases between them. The CDR3: CASSPTNRDEQYF. In nucleotides, the CDR3 is TGTGCCAGCAGTCCGACAAACAGGGACGAGCAGTACTTC.

The V call is TRBV5-1, the J call TRBJ2-1, with 12 bases that match TRBD2. The CDR3 extends over 20 amino acids. With V trimmed by 0 bases and J by 8 bases, 18 bases remained unmatched. The germline V gene has CDR1 SGHRS and CDR2 YFSETQ. The CDR3 DNA reads as TGCGCCAGCAGCTTGGGGGGACAGGGGCGAGGACTAGCGGGGTTCTATGAGCAGTTCTTC. As protein: CASSLGGQGRGLAGFYEQFF.

The chain employs TRBV2 and TRBJ1-6, with D possibly TRBD1 on 6 matching bases. Trimming removed 6 bases from V and 9 bases from J, with 15 bases in between. Germline CDR1 SNHLY, CDR2 FYNNEI. This CDR3 has 14 amino acids. CDR3 bases: TGTGCCAGCAGACAACAGGGTAGTAGTTCACCCCTCCACTTT. Protein: CASRQQGSSSPLHF.

The table lists this clone with a few counts. The CDR3 loop reads CASSSGQNEKLFF. The CDR3 DNA reads TGCGCCAGCAGCAGCGGACAGAATGAAAAACTGTTTTTT. The chain is built from TRBV5-1 and TRBJ1-4; D is perhaps TRBD1 (6 bases). Trimming stripped 4 bases from V and 5 bases from J, with 9 bases between. CDR3 length equals 13 residues. In germline, CDR1 is SGHRS, CDR2 YFSETQ.

The rearrangement uses TRBV3-1 (or the pseudogene TRBV3-2) and TRBJ2-7, with D perhaps TRBD1 (6 bases). The CDR3 spans 16 residues. Germline V gives CDR1 LGHDT, CDR2 YNNKEL (reference sequence). V gave up 4 bases and J gave up 0 bases, with 16 bases separating them. The CDR3 DNA sequence: TGTGCCAGCAGCCGATTAACAGGGAGACTCTCCTACGAGCAGTACTTC. Its translation is CASSRLTGRLSYEQYF.

Written as DNA, the CDR3 is TGTGCCAGCAGCTTAACCACCTGGACAGGGTCGAACACCGGGGAGCTGTTTTTT. Protein product: CASSLTTWTGSNTGELFF. The chain has TRBV7-9 and TRBJ2-2, with 8 bases fitting TRBD1. V was clipped by 2 bases and J by 0 bases; unmatched bases: 8. The length of the CDR3 is 18 residues. Germline CDR1 SEHNR, CDR2 FQNEAQ (reference sequence). The full variable domain, in which reference TRBV7-9 and TRBJ2-2 provide the parts outside the CDR3, is DTGVSQNPRHKITKRGQNVTFRCDPISEHNRLYWYRQTLGQGPEFLTYFQNEAQLEKSRLLSDRFSAERPKGSFSTLEIQRTEQGDSAMYLCASSLTTWTGSNTGELFFGEGSRLTVL.